A selection of T cell receptor beta chains follows, all from one sample in a study of response to subunit inactivated influenza vaccine. Via MiXCR, TCRdb re-called the RT-PCR reads, giving one row per CDR3 protein. In the table there are roughly 500,000 distinct CDR3 sequences, 20% to 25% of which are singletons. The sample was also linked to a second study, of T cells expressing NK-cell markers.

Material: CD4+ T cells sorted from PBMCs, obtained 11 to 12 days after vaccination. Every receptor here comes from a man aged 45-65 years who received an inactivated influenza vaccine. CDR3s include the opening cysteine and the closing phenylalanine or tryptophan. D genes are given only for firm matches. Clone size is given for some rows only: seen once, a few or many times, or a class if the clone is expanded.

TRBD2	TRBV10-3	19	TRBJ2-2	-	TGTGCCATCAGTGATCCTCGGGCTAGCGGGAGGTCTCACACCGGGGAGCTGTTTTTT	CAISDPRASGRSHTGELFF
-	TRBV7-2	14	TRBJ1-4	-	TGTGCCAGCAGCTCGGGACTACGGAGAGAAAAACTGGTTTTT	CASSSGLRREKLVF
-	TRBV19	13	TRBJ1-1	few	TGTGCCAGTAGTATAGTTCTGAACACTGAAGCTTTCTTT	CASSIVLNTEAFF
-	TRBV3-1	13	TRBJ2-7	-	TGTGCCAGCAGCCAACTAGTCAGCTACGAGCAGTACTTC	CASSQLVSYEQYF
-	TRBV11-2	15	TRBJ2-7	-	TGTGCCAGCAGCCCACGGACATCGGGGGTAGGTGAGCAGTACTTC	CASSPRTSGVGEQYF
-	TRBV3-1	13	TRBJ1-1	-	TGTGCCAGCAGCTCTCAGGGGAACACTGAAGTTTTCTTT	CASSSQGNTEVFF
-	TRBV7-9	16	TRBJ1-4	once	TGTGCCAGCAGCTTAGACGGCCTTGCAACTAATGAAAAACTGTTTTTT	CASSLDGLATNEKLFF
-	TRBV14	14	TRBJ2-4	-	TGTGCCAGCAGCTTCGCCAGGGGAGGAAACATTCAGTACTTC	CASSFARGGNIQYF
-	TRBV6-1	14	TRBJ2-3	-	TGTGCCAGCACCCCAATGAGGGCCACAGATACGCAGTATTTT	CASTPMRATDTQYF
-	TRBV7-2	16	TRBJ1-2	-	TGTGCCAGCAGCTTAGCAACAGGGCCAAAGTACTATGGCTACACCTTC	CASSLATGPKYYGYTF
-	TRBV20-1	11	TRBJ2-1	-	TGCAGTGCGACGAAGTTGAATGAGCAGTTCTTC	CSATKLNEQFF
-	TRBV7-7	16	TRBJ2-5	-	TGTGCCAGCAGCTTAGGTCCCGACTTAGCGCTCCAGACCCAGTACTTC	CASSLGPDLALQTQYF
-	TRBV12-3/TRBV12-4	12	TRBJ2-3	few	TGTGCCAGCAAACCACGCACAGATACGCAGTATTTT	CASKPRTDTQYF
TRBD1	TRBV12-3/TRBV12-4	12	TRBJ1-5	many	TGTGCCAGCAGCTCAGGGGGTCAGCCCCAGCATTTT	CASSSGGQPQHF
TRBD1	TRBV7-2	14	TRBJ2-1	-	TGTGCCAGCAGCCTCCGGGACAGAGACAATGAGCAGTTCTTC	CASSLRDRDNEQFF
-	TRBV28	14	TRBJ2-7	-	TGTGCCAGCAGCTGGCCAGGGAGCTCCTACGAGCAGTACTTC	CASSWPGSSYEQYF
TRBD2	TRBV20-1	15	TRBJ2-3	-	TGCAGTGCTTCGGGACTAGCGGGAGTTGCAGATACGCAGTATTTT	CSASGLAGVADTQYF
-	TRBV11-2	18	TRBJ2-5	few	TGTGCCAGCAGCTCCCCCTTTGTGGCAGCCCGGGCCCAAGAGACCCAGTACTTC	CASSSPFVAARAQETQYF
TRBD2	TRBV12-3/TRBV12-4	18	TRBJ2-3	-	TGTGCCAGCAGTCTCGACTTACTAGCGGGGGGGCAGACAGATACGCAGTATTTT	CASSLDLLAGGQTDTQYF
TRBD1	TRBV20-1	13	TRBJ2-3	few	TGCAGTGCTAGGGGGCAGACAGGGAATGTTGCGTATTTT	CSARGQTGNVAYF
TRBD2	TRBV14	18	TRBJ2-3	-	TGTGCCAGCAGCCAAGTTTCTAGCGGGAGTATTTGGACAGATACGCAGTATTTT	CASSQVSSGSIWTDTQYF
-	TRBV6-1	13	TRBJ1-6	-	TGTGCCAGCGGGTCGATAGGGAATTCACCCCTCCACTTT	CASGSIGNSPLHF
-	TRBV7-2	15	TRBJ2-3	-	TGTGCCAGCAGCTTAGCGGGCGGGGCGGTCGGTACGCAGTATTTT	CASSLAGGAVGTQYF
TRBD1	TRBV20-1	15	TRBJ1-1	few	TGCAGTGCTAGAGATCCCACAGGGGGCTTCACTGAAGCTTTCTTT	CSARDPTGGFTEAFF
-	TRBV11-2	14	TRBJ2-5	few	TGCGCCAGCAGCTTGGCCCCAGGGTCGGAGACCCAGTACTTC	CASSLAPGSETQYF
-	TRBV5-1	14	TRBJ1-5	few	TGCGCCAGCAGCACCCGGGATCGTAGTCAGCCCCAGCATTTT	CASSTRDRSQPQHF
-	TRBV7-7	11	TRBJ1-1	-	TGTGCCAGCAGACCACACACTGAAGCTTTCTTT	CASRPHTEAFF
-	TRBV6-4	14	TRBJ2-5	-	TGTGCCAGCAGTGACGAAGGATATCAAGAGACCCAGTACTTC	CASSDEGYQETQYF
TRBD1	TRBV6-2/TRBV6-3	14	TRBJ1-5	-	TGTGCCGCTGGGGGGGCAGGGGGAAATCAGCCCCAGCATTTT	CAAGGAGGNQPQHF
-	TRBV7-2	14	TRBJ2-7	few	TGTGCCAGCAGCTTACAGCAGGTGGGGTACGAGCAGTACTTC	CASSLQQVGYEQYF
-	TRBV18	13	TRBJ2-1	few	TGTGCCAGCTCACGGGATCTGGTGAATGAGCAGTTCTTC	CASSRDLVNEQFF
TRBD2	TRBV7-6	16	TRBJ2-1	few	TGTGCCAGCAGCCCCCCAGCGGGGAGCTCCTACAATGAGCAGTTCTTC	CASSPPAGSSYNEQFF
-	TRBV5-1	12	TRBJ1-4	-	TGCGCCAGCAGCTTCGGGAATGAAAAACTGTTTTTT	CASSFGNEKLFF
-	TRBV7-2	16	TRBJ2-1	many	TGTGCCAGCAGCTTTGACTTCATGAGCTCCTACAATGAGCAGTTCTTC	CASSFDFMSSYNEQFF
TRBD2	TRBV28	12	TRBJ2-7	-	TGTGCCAGCAGTTTAGGCAAGCGGGGGCAGTACTTC	CASSLGKRGQYF
TRBD2	TRBV20-1	17	TRBJ2-3	few	TGCAGTGCTAGAGACCCGGGGACTAGCGGTAGCACAGATACGCAGTATTTT	CSARDPGTSGSTDTQYF
-	TRBV7-2	15	TRBJ1-6	-	TGTGCCAGCAGCTTCGCAGGGTTTGAGAATTCACCCCTCCACTTT	CASSFAGFENSPLHF
TRBD2	TRBV20-1	13	TRBJ2-1	once	TGCAGTGCTTTAGCGGGAGGGAACAATGAGCAGTTCTTC	CSALAGGNNEQFF
-	TRBV6-5	14	TRBJ1-1	few	TGTGCCAGCAGTTACTCGGGGGTGAACACTGAAGCTTTCTTT	CASSYSGVNTEAFF
-	TRBV20-1	12	TRBJ2-4	few	TGCAGCGGTCTAAATGACGGGTACATTCAGTACTTC	CSGLNDGYIQYF
-	TRBV21-1	16	TRBJ2-3	once	TGTGCCAGCAGCAACAAGACAGGAAGGGGCACAGATACGCAGTATTTT	CASSNKTGRGTDTQYF
TRBD2	TRBV11-1	14	TRBJ2-7	-	TGTGCCAGCAGCACACGGGGGGGCGGATACGAGCAGTACTTC	CASSTRGGGYEQYF
-	TRBV10-3	14	TRBJ2-3	many	TGTGCCATCAGTGAAGTGGTTCGGGAAGATACGCAGTATTTT	CAISEVVREDTQYF
-	TRBV7-2	15	TRBJ1-6	-	TGTGCCAGCAGCGCCTCACAGGGCGCTAGGGCACCCCTCCACTTT	CASSASQGARAPLHF
TRBD2	TRBV3-1	16	TRBJ2-1	-	TGTGCCAGCAGCCAAACTAGCGGGCGGACCTACAATGAGCAGTTCTTC	CASSQTSGRTYNEQFF
-	TRBV29-1	11	TRBJ1-1	few	TGCAGCGTTGCTAATAGTTTTGAAGCTTTCTTT	CSVANSFEAFF
TRBD1	TRBV5-6	17	TRBJ2-2	-	TGTGCCAGCAGCTTACTAAGGACAGGGATAATGACCGGGGAGCTGTTTTTT	CASSLLRTGIMTGELFF
TRBD2	TRBV6-2/TRBV6-3	15	TRBJ2-1	-	TGTGCCAGCAGTCCCGGACTAGCGGAGTCGGGTGAGCAGTTCTTC	CASSPGLAESGEQFF
TRBD1	TRBV28	20	TRBJ2-6	-	TGTGCCAGCAGTTTACCCGGGACAGGGGATGGGAGCTCTGGGGCCAACGTCCTGACTTTC	CASSLPGTGDGSSGANVLTF
-	TRBV29-1	13	TRBJ1-1	few	TGCAGCGTGAGAAAATCAGAAAACACTGAAGCTTTCTTT	CSVRKSENTEAFF
-	TRBV25-1	14	TRBJ1-5	-	TGTGCCAGCAGTGAGACGGGAAAGGATCAGCCCCAGCATTTT	CASSETGKDQPQHF
-	TRBV30	13	TRBJ1-6	few	TGTGCCTATACCACAGAAAATAATTCACCCCTCCACTTT	CAYTTENNSPLHF
-	TRBV10-3	10	TRBJ2-7	-	TGTGCCATCGGCACAAACGAGCAGTACTTC	CAIGTNEQYF
-	TRBV20-1	14	TRBJ2-5	-	TGCAGTGCCACTAGAATGCAGTTCCAAGAGACCCAGTACTTC	CSATRMQFQETQYF